This TCR beta chain was captured by sequencing in a study of blood T cell repertoires in COVID-19. This clone occurred once. Germline V gives CDR1 SGHRS, CDR2 YFSETQ. Trimming took off 0 bases at V and 5 bases at J, with 8 bases between the two ends. The CDR3 consists of 14 residues. The table came from immunoSEQ multiplex PCR; TCRdb's copy has only in-frame clones and leaves some out. The profile shows about 210,000 clones, 84% of them singletons. The rearrangement joins TRBV5-1 to TRBJ1-4; perhaps TRBD1 as D (5 bases). Sequenced sample: peripheral blood. This clonotype originated in a woman aged 50 to 60 with active or convalescent COVID-19. The CDR3 region is CASSLGAGNEKLFF. The CDR3, as DNA: TGCGCCAGCAGCTTGGGGGCAGGGAATGAAAAACTGTTTTTT.